Listed here are 2 T cell receptor beta chains from one sample, sequenced in a study of T cell responses to AZD1222 COVID-19 vaccine. Repertoires were generated with immunoSEQ multiplex PCR, while TCRdb's copy carries only in-frame clones and drops some. The sample gives approximately 150,000 clones, around 89% of which show up once; about 3.4% is in the top ten. Sequences were derived from peripheral blood, sampled on day 0 of MenACWY control vaccination. These receptors all come from an adult in good health.

V and J are TRBV11-3 and TRBJ2-2; D is undetermined. The length of the CDR3 is 14 residues. Trimming removed 1 base at V and 3 bases at J, with 6 bases between. From germline, CDR1 is SGHNT and CDR2 YENEEA. The CDR3 DNA sequence: TGTGCCAGCAGCTTAGTAGGGTACACCGGGGAGCTGTTTTTT. The encoded protein is CASSLVGYTGELFF. Supplemented by reference TRBV11-3 and TRBJ2-2, the full variable domain reads EAGVVQSPRYKIIEKKQPVAFWCNPISGHNTLYWYLQNLGQGPELLIRYENEEAVDDSQLPKDRFSAERLKGVDSTLKIQPAELGDSAVYLCASSLVGYTGELFFGEGSRLTVL.

This sequence joins TRBV15 and TRBJ2-3, with 10 bases that match TRBD2. CDR1 and CDR2 from the germline V gene are LNHNV and YYDKDF (reference sequence). Germline trimming cut 0 bases from V and 4 bases from J; bases unmatched to any gene: 4. The CDR3 loop spans 16 amino acids. CDR3: CATSRDPAGGADTQYF. The DNA of the CDR3 is TGTGCCACCAGCAGAGATCCAGCGGGAGGGGCAGATACGCAGTATTTT.